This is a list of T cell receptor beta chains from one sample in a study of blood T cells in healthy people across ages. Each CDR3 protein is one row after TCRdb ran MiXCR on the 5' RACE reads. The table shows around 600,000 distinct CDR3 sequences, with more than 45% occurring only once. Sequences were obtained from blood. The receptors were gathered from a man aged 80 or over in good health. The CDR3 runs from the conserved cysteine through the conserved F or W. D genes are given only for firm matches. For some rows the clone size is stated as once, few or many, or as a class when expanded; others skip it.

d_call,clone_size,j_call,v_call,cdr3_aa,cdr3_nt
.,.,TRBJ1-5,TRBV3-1,CASSASNTLRGQPQHF,TGTGCCAGCAGCGCCTCGAACACGCTTAGAGGTCAGCCCCAGCATTTT
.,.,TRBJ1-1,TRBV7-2,CASSSSRGGATEAFF,TGTGCCAGCAGCTCATCCCGAGGGGGAGCCACTGAAGCTTTCTTT
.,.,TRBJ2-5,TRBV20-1,CSTNGRAQETQYF,TGCAGTACCAACGGACGGGCCCAAGAGACCCAGTACTTC
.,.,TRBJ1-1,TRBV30,CAWRGRMNTEAFF,TGTGCCTGGCGGGGACGGATGAACACTGAAGCTTTCTTT
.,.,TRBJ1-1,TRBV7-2,CASSLEGRTFSEAFF,TGTGCCAGCAGCTTAGAAGGCCGGACATTTTCTGAAGCTTTCTTT
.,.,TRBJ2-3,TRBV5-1,CASSLTDKGGTSTDTQYF,TGCGCCAGCAGCTTGACCGACAAGGGAGGAACTAGCACAGATACGCAGTATTTT
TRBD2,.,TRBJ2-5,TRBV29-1,CSGGLAGVNEQYF,TGCAGCGGAGGACTAGCGGGAGTGAATGAGCAGTACTTC
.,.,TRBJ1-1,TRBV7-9,CASSLSSQAEAFF,TGTGCCAGCAGCTTATCTTCGCAGGCTGAAGCTTTCTTT
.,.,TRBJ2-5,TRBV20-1,CSARDQGKETQYF,TGCAGTGCTAGAGATCAGGGGAAAGAGACCCAGTACTTC
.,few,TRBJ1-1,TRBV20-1,CSARDSRTLRTEAFF,TGCAGTGCTAGAGATTCCCGAACGCTGAGGACTGAAGCTTTCTTT
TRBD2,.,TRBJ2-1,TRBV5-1,CASSLAGGSDEQFF,TGCGCCAGCAGCTTAGCGGGAGGTAGTGATGAGCAGTTCTTC
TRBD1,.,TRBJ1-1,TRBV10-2,CASSGTGRGYTEAFF,TGCGCCAGCAGTGGGACAGGGCGGGGGTACACTGAAGCTTTCTTT
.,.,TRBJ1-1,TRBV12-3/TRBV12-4,CASQWRGGNTEAFF,TGTGCCAGCCAATGGCGCGGGGGGAACACTGAAGCTTTCTTT
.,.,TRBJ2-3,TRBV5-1,CASSFLQGEDPQYF,TGCGCCAGCAGCTTTTTACAGGGTGAAGATCCGCAGTATTTT
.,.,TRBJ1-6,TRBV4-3,CASSQQVQGSRSYNSPLHF,TGCGCCAGCAGCCAACAGGTCCAGGGGAGTCGCTCCTATAATTCACCCCTCCACTTT
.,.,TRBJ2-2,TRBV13,CASSWDPTGELFF,TGTGCCAGCAGCTGGGACCCGACCGGGGAGCTGTTTTTT
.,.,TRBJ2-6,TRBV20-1,CSARRNSGANVLTF,TGCAGTGCTAGGCGCAACTCTGGGGCCAACGTCCTGACTTTC
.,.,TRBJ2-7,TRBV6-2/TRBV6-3,CASSYVIYEQYF,TGTGCCAGCAGTTACGTGATCTACGAGCAGTACTTC
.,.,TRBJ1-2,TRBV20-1,CSAGIDGYTF,TGCAGTGCAGGGATTGATGGCTACACCTTC
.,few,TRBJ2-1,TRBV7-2,CASSLRVYNEQFF,TGTGCCAGCAGCTTAAGGGTTTACAATGAGCAGTTCTTC
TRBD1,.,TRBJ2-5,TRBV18,CASSPAWDRAETQYF,TGTGCCAGCTCACCAGCATGGGACAGGGCAGAGACCCAGTACTTC
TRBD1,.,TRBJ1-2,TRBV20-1,CSASQGEYGYTF,TGCAGTGCCTCACAGGGGGAATATGGCTACACCTTC
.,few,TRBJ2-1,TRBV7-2,CATRDGPYNEQFF,TGTGCCACCAGGGACGGCCCCTACAATGAGCAGTTCTTC
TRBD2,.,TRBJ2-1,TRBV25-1,CASSELWTSGNEQFF,TGTGCCAGCAGTGAACTTTGGACTAGCGGGAATGAGCAGTTCTTC
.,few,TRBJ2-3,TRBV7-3,CASSLLGGSTDTQYF,TGTGCCAGCAGCCTTCTTGGCGGGAGCACAGATACGCAGTATTTT
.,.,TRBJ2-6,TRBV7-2,CASSLFSGKGGANVLTF,TGTGCCAGCAGCCTCTTTAGCGGCAAGGGTGGGGCCAACGTCCTGACTTTC
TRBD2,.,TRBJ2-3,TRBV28,CASSDPLAGGRDTQYF,TGTGCCAGCAGTGACCCGCTAGCGGGAGGTCGGGATACGCAGTATTTT
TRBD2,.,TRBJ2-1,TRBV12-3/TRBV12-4,CASSTSEAYNEQFF,TGTGCCAGCAGTACTAGCGAAGCCTACAATGAGCAGTTCTTC
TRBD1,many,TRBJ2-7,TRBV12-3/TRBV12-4,CASSLGTGELYEQYF,TGTGCCAGCAGTTTGGGGACAGGGGAACTCTACGAGCAGTACTTC
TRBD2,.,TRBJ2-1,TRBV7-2,CASSRGREAYNEQFF,TGTGCCAGCAGCCGGGGGAGGGAAGCGTACAATGAGCAGTTCTTC
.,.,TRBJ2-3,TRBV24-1,CATSDSDRMSTDTQYF,TGTGCCACCAGTGACTCCGACAGGATGAGCACAGATACGCAGTATTTT